Sequencing of this T cell receptor (beta chain) was carried out in a study of shared clonotypes between healthy human individuals. Unsorted PBMC replicate PCRs used around 310 ng DNA, tens of thousands of T cell genomes. Only in-frame clones appear in the TCRdb table, and some are missing; sequencing was by immunoSEQ multiplex PCR. The profile shows about 490,000 clones, roughly 85% of them singletons. This CDR3 is built from 15 residues. CDR1 and CDR2 from the germline V gene are MNHNS and SASEGT. Trimming took 9 bases from V and 1 from J, leaving 16 bases between them. This receptor was obtained from a woman between 40 and 50 years old in good health. Some clones in this sample may be carry-over from other donors' samples. The chain is built from TRBV6-1 and TRBJ1-5; D perhaps matches TRBD1 (5 bases). Material for sequencing was PBMCs. CDR3 region: CASMVTGVSNQPQHF. In nucleotides, the CDR3 is TGTGCCAGTATGGTAACGGGGGTGAGCAATCAGCCCCAGCATTTT.